This paragraph reports one T cell receptor (beta chain). This clone was seen only once. Its binding antigen is unknown. It has no much larger one-base neighbor in the sample; base qualities were not kept. CDR1 and CDR2 (MNHEY, SVGAGI) derive from the germline V gene. The CDR3 measures 15 amino acids from cysteine to phenylalanine. The retained sequence is limited to the CDR3, 45 bases, with the frame set at the first base. The junction shows trimming of 5 bases on V and 4 bases on J, and the gene matches do not reach 8 bases of it. TCR CDR3 regions were amplified from genomic DNA by multiplex PCR using the deep immunoSEQ assay. Genomic DNA extracted from each cell subset was distributed evenly over all wells of several immunoSEQ 96-well plates, and each plate served as one replicate. For sorted subsets, 150 to 250 ng genomic DNA, equal to some 30,000 T cell genomes, was loaded into each replicate PCR. The purified libraries were quantified using a Qubit 3.0 fluorometer, sized with a Bioanalyzer 2100, and then quantified again using the KAPA Library Quantification kit. Every immunoSEQ 96-well plate was sequenced on a dedicated single-read 150-cycle Illumina NextSeq 550 flow cell. The study's processing was this. Because only junctional sequences without quality scores were contained in the immunoSEQ output, filtering matching that applied to full-length reads could not be performed. Sequences were annotated with PyIR, a Python wrapper for IgBLAST v1.9, using IMGT germline references to assign V/J genes and CDR3. Reads were filtered out if the reads had weak V/J assignments (E-value above 1e-6), no CDR3, stop codons, out-of-frame junctions, or ambiguous translated residues. A V3J clonotype was defined by an identical inferred V gene, J gene, and CDR3 amino acid sequence. Percentage overlap between repertoires was calculated by dividing the number of shared unique clonotypes by the size of the smaller repertoire. Richness of each repertoire was evaluated using RTK rarefaction, the Chao1 estimator, and Recon v2.1 estimates of unobserved clonotypes. Generation probabilities were computed with OLGA for all TCRbeta clonotypes obtained by the gDNA method from several donors. Drawn from immuneACCESS, this table holds only the in-frame rearrangements with V and J called that TCRdb kept. Clones are partly lost; checked studies trace under half to an unresolved V gene and leave the rest unexplained. That table is the source of V, J and clone size, and D and trimming were worked out from the DNA. The sample includes approximately 2.4 million clones, with approximately 96% observed a single time. Clones ranked in the top ten supply roughly 0.13% of the sample.

This sample is drawn from a study of shared clonotypes between healthy human individuals (dated by TCRdb to about 2020). Study-level background: A couple of women and three men aged 18 to 49 years were included in the cohort. For each donor, CD4 naive and CD4 memory were each run on three plates, CD8 naive on two plates, and CD8 memory on one plate. To estimate repertoire size and how much clonotypes are shared between individuals, the study performed deep sequencing of blood TCR repertoires from roughly five healthy adults. Per donor, leukapheresis produced somewhere between about 0.9 and 9.5 billion PBMCs. Libraries were prepared and TCR repertoires were sequenced by different laboratories using diverse techniques, in order to increase sequencing depth and limit assay-specific biases. Summary of the overall study and its limitations: Because the study included a small number of donors, the genetic and exposure-history diversity represented was limited. Only blood was sampled, and tissue TCR repertoires likely differ from those in blood. Incomplete sequencing was indicated by rarefaction of sorted-subset datasets, despite the large sequencing depth. Sharing across several donors was observed for about 5% of naive CD4, 3% to 3.5% of naive CD8, 2% to 2.5% of memory CD4, and roughly 0.43% of memory CD8 clonotypes. Larger estimated clonotype richness was generally found for naive subsets than for memory subsets. Based on pairwise subsampling, the degree of clonotype sharing among donors was expected to be affected by sequencing depth. Clonotypes shared by all four sorted-subset donors showed higher generation probabilities than non-shared clonotypes.

The donors were healthy, HIV-negative adults who had no recently reported acute infections or vaccinations. Every donor was a Caucasian adult residing in Nashville, Tennessee, USA. CD4+ T cells were enriched by magnetic negative selection, after which naive cells were positively selected on CD45RA and the negative fraction was taken as the memory subset. Blood was obtained by leukapheresis, after which PBMCs were separated by Ficoll-Histopaque density gradient centrifugation and cryopreserved in liquid nitrogen vapor phase. Purity and quantity of every magnetically sorted T cell population were checked by analytical flow cytometry. Each sorted fraction had its genomic DNA isolated and then quantified by UV absorbance on a Nanodrop 2000c.

This chain joins TRBV6-5 to TRBJ2-3; TRBD1 fits 8 bases in the junction. This clonotype originated in a man aged 18-30 years in good health. Sequencing used naive CD4+ T cells sorted from blood. This sample's cell subset or site label indicates: CD45RA+ positively selected. The bases read TGTGCCAGCAGTAGCAGGGGGCCAGGGGCAGATACGCAGTATTTT. This encodes CASSSRGPGADTQYF.